These T cell receptor beta chains were read from a single sample in a study of cytomegalovirus exposure and HLA in healthy donors. TCRdb keeps only in-frame clones here, not all; method: immunoSEQ multiplex PCR. The sample holds tens of thousands of clones, about 60% seen once. The sample consisted of PBMCs. These receptors were collected from a woman aged 40 to 55 in good health and CMV-seropositive. The CDR3 runs from the conserved cysteine through the conserved F or W. Fields, in order: clone size, V gene, D gene, J gene, CDR3 DNA, CDR3 protein. The D gene is left open where the match is weak. Clone size appears in some rows only: once, few, many, or a class for an expanded clone.

size: NA
V: TRBV19
D: NA
J: TRBJ2-5
DNA: TGTGCCAGTAGTATTCGAAGGAGGCAAGAGACCCAGTACTTC
CDR3: CASSIRRRQETQYF

size: once
V: TRBV6-5
D: TRBD2
J: TRBJ2-7
DNA: TGTGCCAGCAGTATAGCGGGACCCTACGAGCAGTACTTC
CDR3: CASSIAGPYEQYF

size: NA
V: TRBV28
D: TRBD1
J: TRBJ1-1
DNA: TGTGCCAACAGTTTAGCAGGGGGGACTGAAGCTTTCTTT
CDR3: CANSLAGGTEAFF

size: NA
V: TRBV5-4
D: TRBD2
J: TRBJ2-1
DNA: TGTGCCAGCAGCTTGGAGCCTAGCGGGAGAGAGCAGTTCTTC
CDR3: CASSLEPSGREQFF

size: NA
V: TRBV7-9
D: NA
J: TRBJ1-1
DNA: TGTGCCAGCAGCCCCGCGACAGGCGCCTCTGAAGCTTTCTTT
CDR3: CASSPATGASEAFF

size: few
V: TRBV2
D: TRBD1
J: TRBJ1-4
DNA: TGTGCCAGCAGGGGACAGGGGGAGAGTGAAAAACTGTTTTTT
CDR3: CASRGQGESEKLFF

size: NA
V: TRBV19
D: TRBD2
J: TRBJ2-7
DNA: TGTGCCAGTAGTATAGGGCCGGCTAGCGGGAGCTACGAGCAGTACTTC
CDR3: CASSIGPASGSYEQYF

size: NA
V: TRBV29-1
D: TRBD2
J: TRBJ2-2
DNA: TGCAGCGTGAATAGCGGGAGTGGCACCGGGGAGCTGTTTTTT
CDR3: CSVNSGSGTGELFF

size: NA
V: TRBV4-1
D: TRBD2
J: TRBJ2-7
DNA: TGCGCCAGCAGCCAAGATCCCCCTCAGACTAGCGGGATCTCCTACGAGCAGTACTTC
CDR3: CASSQDPPQTSGISYEQYF

size: NA
V: TRBV7-3
D: NA
J: TRBJ2-5
DNA: TGTGCCAGCAGCTTTAGAGCGAGTAATAGTCCGGAGCAAGAGACCCAGTACTTC
CDR3: CASSFRASNSPEQETQYF

size: NA
V: TRBV7-8
D: TRBD1
J: TRBJ2-1
DNA: TGTGCCAGCTCCGGACAGGGACAATACAATGAGCAGTTCTTC
CDR3: CASSGQGQYNEQFF

size: few
V: TRBV28
D: NA
J: TRBJ2-7
DNA: TGTGCCAGCAGCCTGAATCCAGGGCTCGAGCAGTACTTC
CDR3: CASSLNPGLEQYF

size: NA
V: TRBV7-9
D: NA
J: TRBJ1-2
DNA: TGTGCCAGCAGCTCCGGTTGGGGGGAGAGGGGCTACACCTTC
CDR3: CASSSGWGERGYTF

size: NA
V: TRBV1
D: NA
J: TRBJ2-3
DNA: TGCACCAGCAGCCAAGTAGGGTCGGGGGGACTAGCGGGGTTGACTAGCACAGATACGCAGTATTTT
CDR3: CTSSQVGSGGLAGLTSTDTQYF

size: NA
V: TRBV2
D: TRBD1
J: TRBJ1-2
DNA: TGTGCCAGCAGTGAAGCGGGGGCAGGGGGCAACTATGGCTACACCTTC
CDR3: CASSEAGAGGNYGYTF

size: NA
V: TRBV27
D: NA
J: TRBJ1-1
DNA: TGTGCCAGCAGTTGGGCCCAGGGTGCTGAAGCTTTCTTT
CDR3: CASSWAQGAEAFF

size: NA
V: TRBV4-2
D: TRBD1
J: TRBJ1-2
DNA: TGTGCCAGCAGCCAAGAGACGACAGGGGACAAGAGGTATGGCTACACCTTC
CDR3: CASSQETTGDKRYGYTF

size: NA
V: TRBV27
D: NA
J: TRBJ1-1
DNA: TGTGCCAGCAGTTGGGGGGAAACAGGGAACACTGAAGCTTTCTTT
CDR3: CASSWGETGNTEAFF

size: once
V: TRBV2
D: NA
J: TRBJ2-3
DNA: TGTGCCAGCAGTGCCCAGGGCCCAGATACGCAGTATTTT
CDR3: CASSAQGPDTQYF

size: NA
V: TRBV2
D: TRBD1
J: TRBJ1-2
DNA: TGTGCCAGCAGTCCTTCGACAGGGACCCATGGCTACACCTTC
CDR3: CASSPSTGTHGYTF

size: few
V: TRBV28
D: NA
J: TRBJ2-7
DNA: TGTGCCAGCGTCGAGGGTACGGCCTACGAGCAGTACTTC
CDR3: CASVEGTAYEQYF

size: NA
V: TRBV6-1
D: TRBD1
J: TRBJ1-4
DNA: TGTGCCAGCAGTGAAAGGGGGCGCCCTAATGAAAAACTGTTTTTT
CDR3: CASSERGRPNEKLFF

size: medium-sized
V: TRBV19
D: TRBD1
J: TRBJ1-2
DNA: TGTGCCAGTAGCCAATCCGGGACAGGGGTCTATGGCTACACCTTC
CDR3: CASSQSGTGVYGYTF

size: NA
V: TRBV27
D: TRBD1
J: TRBJ1-5
DNA: TGTGCCAGCAGTCCCCTGGGACAGCGGAATCAGCCCCAGCATTTT
CDR3: CASSPLGQRNQPQHF

size: NA
V: TRBV7-9
D: TRBD1
J: TRBJ1-4
DNA: TGTGCCAGCAGCTTAATCCCGGGACAGGGTTCTAATGAAAAACTGTTTTTT
CDR3: CASSLIPGQGSNEKLFF

size: few
V: TRBV6-1
D: TRBD2
J: TRBJ2-7
DNA: TGTGCCAGCAGAGGACTAGCGGGAGCGTACGAGCAGTACTTC
CDR3: CASRGLAGAYEQYF

size: NA
V: TRBV5-4
D: TRBD2
J: TRBJ2-3
DNA: TGTGCCAGCAGCCAAACCGGGACTAGCGGCACAGATACGCAGTATTTT
CDR3: CASSQTGTSGTDTQYF

size: NA
V: TRBV9
D: TRBD2
J: TRBJ2-1
DNA: TGTGCCAGCAGCGTATCTAGCGGGAGTTGGAATGAGCAGTTCTTC
CDR3: CASSVSSGSWNEQFF

size: NA
V: TRBV28
D: NA
J: TRBJ2-7
DNA: TGTGCCAGCAGCCCCACAGATTACGAGCAGTACTTC
CDR3: CASSPTDYEQYF

size: NA
V: TRBV2
D: TRBD1
J: TRBJ1-4
DNA: TGTGCCAGCCGAACTGGGACAGGGGGCTTCGCACTTGATGAAAAACTGTTTTTT
CDR3: CASRTGTGGFALDEKLFF

size: NA
V: TRBV12-2
D: NA
J: TRBJ2-7
DNA: TGTGCAAGTCGCCTAGAATGCCACCGACTCGACTCCTACGAGCAGTACTTC
CDR3: CASRLECHRLDSYEQYF

size: NA
V: TRBV19
D: TRBD2
J: TRBJ2-5
DNA: TGTGCCAGTAGCGCGGCGGGGGGAGATAGGACCCAGTACTTC
CDR3: CASSAAGGDRTQYF

size: NA
V: TRBV14
D: NA
J: TRBJ2-4
DNA: TGTGCCAGCAGCCGGGACTTCATCTTCGACATTCAGTACTTC
CDR3: CASSRDFIFDIQYF

size: few
V: TRBV4-2
D: NA
J: TRBJ2-3
DNA: TGTGCCAGCAGCCAAGAACCCCCCAGGGGCACAGATACGCAGTATTTT
CDR3: CASSQEPPRGTDTQYF

size: NA
V: TRBV5-1
D: TRBD1
J: TRBJ2-1
DNA: TGCGCCAGCAGCTTGACCGGACAGGCCAATGAGCAGTTCTTC
CDR3: CASSLTGQANEQFF

size: NA
V: TRBV25-1
D: NA
J: TRBJ1-3
DNA: TGTGCCAGCAGTGACATTAGGAGCTCTGGAAACACCATATATTTT
CDR3: CASSDIRSSGNTIYF

size: few
V: TRBV6-1
D: NA
J: TRBJ1-2
DNA: TGTGCCAGCAGTGCAGGGTACTATGGCTACACCTTC
CDR3: CASSAGYYGYTF

size: NA
V: TRBV28
D: TRBD1
J: TRBJ1-5
DNA: TGTGCCAGCACCGCAACTCAGGGGGCTGAGCAGCCCCAGCATTTT
CDR3: CASTATQGAEQPQHF

size: NA
V: TRBV2
D: NA
J: TRBJ1-2
DNA: TGTGCCAGCAGTGATCAACGGAGACAGCTTTATGGCTACACCTTC
CDR3: CASSDQRRQLYGYTF

size: once
V: TRBV28
D: NA
J: TRBJ2-4
DNA: TGTGCCAGCAGTTTAGGTCCGGGGATAAACATTCAGTACTTC
CDR3: CASSLGPGINIQYF

size: NA
V: TRBV7-3
D: TRBD2
J: TRBJ2-5
DNA: TGTGCCAGCAGCTTGGGAGATCTTAGCGGGAGGGCTGAGACCCAGTACTTC
CDR3: CASSLGDLSGRAETQYF

size: many
V: TRBV28
D: NA
J: TRBJ1-4
DNA: TGTGCCAGCAGGGTTCAGGGTACTGAAAAACTGTTTTTT
CDR3: CASRVQGTEKLFF

size: few
V: TRBV5-6
D: NA
J: TRBJ1-1
DNA: TGTGCCAGCAGCCCTACAGGGTGGAACACTGAAGCTTTCTTT
CDR3: CASSPTGWNTEAFF

size: NA
V: TRBV28
D: NA
J: TRBJ1-2
DNA: TGTGCCAGCAGCCCCGGAGCTGTGCAGAACACCTTC
CDR3: CASSPGAVQNTF

size: NA
V: TRBV4-3
D: TRBD2
J: TRBJ2-1
DNA: TGCGCCAGCAGCCAAGGAAGTAGCGGGAGGGCCTACAATGAGCAGTTCTTC
CDR3: CASSQGSSGRAYNEQFF

size: NA
V: TRBV6-5
D: NA
J: TRBJ1-2
DNA: TGTGCCAGCAGTTACCAGGGGTCGGCCGGCTACACCTTC
CDR3: CASSYQGSAGYTF

size: NA
V: TRBV6-6
D: TRBD2
J: TRBJ2-3
DNA: TGTGCCACCTCAACTACTAGCGGGAGCATTACAGATACGCAGTATTTT
CDR3: CATSTTSGSITDTQYF

size: NA
V: TRBV28
D: NA
J: TRBJ2-7
DNA: TGTGCCAGCAGTCCCCTCTCGTACGAGCAGTACTTC
CDR3: CASSPLSYEQYF

size: NA
V: TRBV21-1
D: NA
J: TRBJ2-7
DNA: TGTGCCAGCAGCACCGGGACAGGCTCGTCCTACGAGCAGTACTTC
CDR3: CASSTGTGSSYEQYF

size: NA
V: TRBV4-1
D: TRBD1
J: TRBJ1-1
DNA: TGCGCCAGCAGCCTGGGGATGGGGGACAGGGGATTGAACACTGAAGCTTTCTTT
CDR3: CASSLGMGDRGLNTEAFF

size: NA
V: TRBV13
D: TRBD1
J: TRBJ1-1
DNA: TGTGCCAGCAGCTTTGGACAGGGATTTGAAGCTTTCTTT
CDR3: CASSFGQGFEAFF

size: few
V: TRBV27
D: NA
J: TRBJ1-5
DNA: TGTGCCAGCAGTGTCCGGGGTCTCCCTAGCAATCAGCCCCAGCATTTT
CDR3: CASSVRGLPSNQPQHF

size: NA
V: TRBV19
D: TRBD2
J: TRBJ2-3
DNA: TGTGCCAGTAGTATGCGGGAGGGGGCAGATACGCAGTATTTT
CDR3: CASSMREGADTQYF

size: NA
V: TRBV9
D: TRBD2
J: TRBJ2-1
DNA: TGTGCCAGCAGCGTCTCCGGGACTAGCTACAATGAGCAGTTCTTC
CDR3: CASSVSGTSYNEQFF

size: few
V: TRBV20-1
D: NA
J: TRBJ1-1
DNA: TGCAGTGCTATTGTCGGGATAATAGCTTTCTTT
CDR3: CSAIVGIIAFF